This T cell receptor (beta chain) appears in the sequencing data of a study of T cells in localized non-small cell lung cancer. The repertoire was sequenced with immunoSEQ multiplex PCR; TCRdb's copy has only in-frame clones and lacks some. Of 90,000 to 95,000 clones listed, about 91% are singletons. Study outcomes and limitations: Prolonged overall survival went with higher T cell density in the blood. Peak T cell clonality was found in uninvolved adjacent lung, exceeding tumor. Median roughly 57 top-100 tumor clones were shared with paired adjacent lung.

With regard to this clone: No antigen is known for it.

The receptor was isolated from a man aged 35 to 69 with stage I squamous cell lung carcinoma. Sequenced here: peripheral blood, sampled before any cancer treatment.

CDR3 coding DNA: TGTGCCAGCAGTGAAGGGGGTCCTGGGGCCAACGTCCTGACTTTC. The encoded protein is CASSEGGPGANVLTF. This chain joins TRBV2 and TRBJ2-6; D not resolved. CDR3 length: 15 amino acids. V was shortened by 1 base and J by 2 bases, with 6 bases between the two germline ends. Germline-derived CDR1 and CDR2 are SNHLY and FYNNEI.